This T cell receptor beta chain was sequenced for a study of blood T cell repertoires in COVID-19. Study-level background: Samples taken during acute and convalescent COVID-19 were collected in the United States, Italy and Spain.

Germline assignment: CDR1 LNHDA and CDR2 SQIVND (reference sequence). This CDR3 comprises 14 residues. V was clipped by 6 bases and J by 2 bases, with 10 bases between them. This clone has a handful of counts. Other DNA variants within this sample encode the same CDR3. Profiling relied on immunoSEQ multiplex PCR, and the TCRdb table lists in-frame clones only, not all of them. This sample has tens of thousands of clones, with about 87% found just once. This sequence joins TRBV19 and TRBJ2-2; the D is unclear. The sample taken for sequencing was peripheral blood. The clonotype originates from a human donor in a cohort sampled during active COVID-19. Here the CDR3 DNA reads TGTGCCAGTAGCATTGGTCTAAACACCGGGGAGCTGTTTTTT. Protein sequence: CASSIGLNTGELFF. The complete variable domain, with remaining parts taken from reference TRBV19 and TRBJ2-2, reads DGGITQSPKYLFRKEGQNVTLSCEQNLNHDAMYWYRQDPGQGLRLIYYSQIVNDFQKGDIAEGYSVSREKKESFPLTVTSAQKNPTAFYLCASSIGLNTGELFFGEGSRLTVL.